These 19 T cell receptor beta chains originate from one sample sequenced in a study of T cells in Graves' hyperthyroidism and ophthalmopathy (dated by TCRdb to about 2019). Libraries were built with multiplex PCR. Data came from an Illumina HiSeq 2000. Amplification of TCR beta CDR3 regions was carried out from RNA transcripts. A first-round RT-PCR of the TCR CDR3 used the HTBI primer set with the Qiagen OneStep RT-PCR kit. TCRdb itself trimmed the public reads at Q25 with fastp, ran MiXCR and retained productive beta chains. Each entry is one CDR3 protein sequence, shown with its most common DNA and genes. This sample is represented by almost 350,000 distinct CDR3 sequences; roughly 18% of them were singletons. The ten largest clonotypes hold about 14% of the sample. Specimen: blood. The receptors here all came from a woman aged 35 to 49 with Graves' ophthalmopathy.

This clonotype was detected ten times or more. J is TRBJ2-7 and V is TRBV20-1, with D uncertain. Germline CDR1 and CDR2: DFQATT and SNEGSKA (reference sequence). Trimming took off 2 bases at V and 1 base at J, with 9 bases between the two ends. This CDR3 contains 13 residues. Written as DNA, the CDR3 is TGCAGTGCTAGATCACAGCATTCCTACGAGCAGTACTTC. This encodes CSARSQHSYEQYF.

This clonotype was seen at least ten times. This chain connects TRBV11-2 to TRBJ1-1, with D maybe TRBD1 (5 bases). The CDR3 spans 15 residues. Trimming took off 1 base at V and 2 bases at J, with 11 bases between the two ends. CDR1 and CDR2 (germline): SGHAT, FQNNGV. CDR3 sequence reads: CASSLVRDANTEAFF. The CDR3 coding sequence is TGTGCCAGCAGCTTAGTGCGGGACGCAAACACTGAAGCTTTCTTT.

This clonotype was counted at least ten times. The V gene is TRBV6-5, the J gene TRBJ1-5, with 9 bases that match TRBD1. The CDR3 runs to 17 residues. V lost 6 bases and J lost 2; bases outside the gene matches: 11. Germline assignment: CDR1 MNHEY and CDR2 SVGAGI. The chain's CDR3 is CASRSGTGKFGNQPQHF. The CDR3, as DNA: TGTGCCAGCAGGTCCGGGACAGGGAAGTTTGGCAATCAGCCCCAGCATTTT.

As regards this clonotype: The junction departs from the called germline gene at one end, perhaps through a read error. J is TRBJ2-7 and V is TRBV28; no clear D. Germline assignment: CDR1 MDHEN and CDR2 SYDVKM. This CDR3 region has 14 residues. CDR3 sequence: CASIGIVFSYEQCF. In DNA, the CDR3 is TGTGCCAGCATTGGGATAGTCTTCTCCTACGAGCAGTGCTTC.

The V gene is TRBV6-2 or TRBV6-3, the J gene TRBJ1-2; TRBD1 matches 7 bases. This CDR3 has 14 amino acids. CDR1 and CDR2 (germline): MNHEY, SVGEGT. J gave up 3 bases and V 6 bases, and 7 bases lay outside the gene matches. CDR3 amino acids: CASSRGGSDYGYTF. CDR3 DNA sequence: TGTGCCAGCAGCCGAGGGGGCTCGGACTATGGCTACACCTTC.

At least ten counts were recorded for this clonotype. V usage is TRBV29-1 and J usage is TRBJ2-7; TRBD2 matches at 7 bases. The CDR3 consists of 13 residues. CDR1 and CDR2 (germline): SQVTM, ANQGSEA. Unmatched junction bases numbered 7, after V lost 6 bases and J lost 2 bases. This CDR3 is CSVLSGATYEQYF. The CDR3 region has the DNA TGCAGCGTACTAAGCGGGGCGACCTACGAGCAGTACTTC.

The table lists this clonotype with many counts. The chain joins TRBV12-3 or TRBV12-4 to TRBJ2-5; D unclear. The CDR3 is 12 residues long. The V end was cut by 3 bases, the J end by 5 bases, with 7 bases between. CDR3 DNA: TGTGCCAGCAGTTTCGGCTGGGAGACCCAGTACTTC. As protein: CASSFGWETQYF.

The CDR3 DNA is TGTGCCAGCAGTTACTCTGGATACATGAACACTGAAGCTTTCTTT. Protein: CASSYSGYMNTEAFF. J is TRBJ1-1 and V is TRBV6-5, with no clear D. V was clipped by 0 bases and J by 0 bases, with 8 bases between them. The CDR3 covers 15 residues. CDR1 is MNHEY, CDR2 SVGAGI, per germline.

The gene calls are TRBV6-1 and TRBJ2-5; D gene ambiguous. The CDR3 runs 15 residues. V was cut by 6 bases and J by 1 base, with 15 bases left in between. CDR1 is MNHNS, CDR2 SASEGT, per germline. Written as DNA, the CDR3 is TGTGCCAGCAGCCTTCCGGACCCTTTCCAAGAGACCCAGTACTTC. Translation gives CASSLPDPFQETQYF.

This clonotype turned up a few times. This chain uses TRBV5-1 with TRBJ2-5, with 7 positions matching TRBD2. Trimming took 2 bases from V and 1 from J; bases not matched to a gene: 5. Germline loops: CDR1 SGHRS, CDR2 YFSETQ. The CDR3 has 15 amino acids. The chain's CDR3 is CASSLSGARQETQYF. The CDR3 nucleotides are TGCGCCAGCAGCTTAAGCGGGGCCCGCCAAGAGACCCAGTACTTC.

This clonotype was recorded many times. A much larger clone sits a single nucleotide away, making a read error possible. The CDR3 does not close with the conserved phenylalanine or tryptophan, likely indicating a read error. V and J are TRBV12-3 or TRBV12-4 and TRBJ2-7; TRBD1 or TRBD2 may be the D gene (5 bases each). The ends were cut back, 8 bases at V and 3 bases at J, with 14 bases in the middle. The CDR3 is 13 amino acids. The CDR3 DNA is TGTGCCAGCTCCGGGGCGAGTAACTACGAGCAGTACCTC. Its translation: CASSGASNYEQYL.

In this sample, this clonotype turned up many times. The V call is TRBV20-1, the J call TRBJ2-2, with D possibly matching TRBD2 (5 bases). Trimming cost V 2 bases and J 5 bases, with 9 bases left between them. Germline lookup yields CDR1 DFQATT and CDR2 SNEGSKA (reference sequence). The CDR3 is 13 amino acids. CDR3 region: CSARPLGTGELFF. CDR3 coding DNA: TGCAGTGCTAGACCACTAGGTACCGGGGAGCTGTTTTTT.

The V call is TRBV11-2, the J call TRBJ1-4, with D possibly matching TRBD1 (5 bases). The V end lost 2 bases, the J end lost 8 bases, and 12 bases lay between the germline ends. CDR1 and CDR2 from the germline V gene are SGHAT and FQNNGV. The CDR3 totals 14 residues. The DNA for the CDR3 is TGTGCCAGCAGCTTACAGGGATTAGGCGAAAAACTGTTTTTT. Translating gives CASSLQGLGEKLFF.

V gene TRBV12-3 or TRBV12-4 combines with J gene TRBJ2-2; 7 positions agree with TRBD2. There are 17 residues in the CDR3. The V gene end was trimmed by 7 bases and the J gene end by 3 bases; junction bases not matched to a gene: 14. The CDR3 bases are TGTGCCAGCATCCTGGGATTGGGCGGGAGCCACACCGGGGAGCTGTTTTTT. It codes for CASILGLGGSHTGELFF.

This clonotype showed up many times. This chain joins TRBV18 and TRBJ2-5, with D tentatively TRBD1 or TRBD2 (5 bases each). The CDR3 sequence is 14 residues long. The V end lost 3 bases, the J end lost 3 bases, and 11 bases lay between the germline ends. Looked up from germline, CDR1 is KGHSH and CDR2 is LQKENI. The CDR3 reads CASSPWGNEETQYF. The CDR3 DNA sequence: TGTGCCAGCTCACCCTGGGGGAACGAAGAGACCCAGTACTTC.

The sample holds many counts of this clonotype. The V and J genes are TRBV5-6 and TRBJ1-3, with D hard to call. CDR1 is SGHDT, CDR2 YYEEEE, per germline. The CDR3 is 15 amino acids. Trimming took 1 base from V and 3 from J, leaving 11 bases between them. The CDR3 DNA reads as TGTGCCAGCAGCTTGACCGCGGTATTTGGAAACACCATATATTTT. Amino acids: CASSLTAVFGNTIYF.

This clonotype was counted ten times or more. The V call is TRBV29-1, the J call TRBJ2-5; 7 positions match TRBD2. In germline, CDR1 is SQVTM, CDR2 ANQGSEA. The CDR3 has 16 amino acids. Trimming removed 7 bases from V and 3 bases from J; junction bases left unmatched: 17. This CDR3 reads CSASPSTSLIEETQYF. CDR3 DNA sequence: TGCAGCGCAAGCCCGTCGACTAGCCTAATAGAAGAGACCCAGTACTTC.

In this sample, this clonotype turned up many times. The chain joins TRBV11-2 to TRBJ1-6; maybe TRBD1 (6 bases). Trimming removed 0 bases at V and 5 bases at J, with 8 bases between. Germline assignment: CDR1 SGHAT and CDR2 FQNNGV. CDR3 length: 15 amino acids. The CDR3 bases are TGTGCCAGCAGCTTAGAGAGGGGGGATAATTCACCCCTCCACTTT. This codes for CASSLERGDNSPLHF.

The sample holds many counts of this clonotype. This chain uses TRBV6-1 with TRBJ1-2; no definite D call. Germline V CDR1 and CDR2: MNHNS, SASEGT. This CDR3 comprises 14 residues. V was trimmed by 0 bases and J by 3 bases, leaving 8 bases between them. CDR3 sequence (DNA): TGTGCCAGCAGTGAAGCGCGTCTAGACTATGGCTACACCTTC. The encoded protein is CASSEARLDYGYTF.